These 27 T cell receptor beta chains share one sample of origin, sequenced in a study of T-cell reconstitution after alpha-beta-depleted transplantation in children. It was with unique molecular identifiers that the TCRbeta library was prepared. TCRdb used MiXCR to reprocess the PCR reads, holding one entry per CDR3 protein. The profile shows about 510,000 distinct CDR3 sequences, over 10% of them singletons. The source material was PBMCs, mostly from graft donor cells, sampled 180 days after TCRalphabeta/CD19-depleted stem cell transplant. The receptor source for this set is a female patient aged 2-15 years who had a stem cell transplant for aplastic anemia, so the T cells may come from the graft donor.

The table lists this clonotype with many counts. This chain links TRBV12-1 with TRBJ1-5. TRBV12-1 is reported as a pseudogene. CDR3 length: 13 amino acids. In DNA form, the CDR3 reads TGTGCCAGCAGCCCAAACCCCACTAGCCCCCAGCATTTT. Its protein is CASSPNPTSPQHF.

Remarks on this clonotype: A clone one base away is much larger, so this may be a read error. The chain is built from TRBV28 and TRBJ2-7; D gene ambiguous. V was pared by 6 bases and J by 2 bases, with 11 bases between. This CDR3 is 13 amino acids long. CDR1 and CDR2 from the germline V gene are MDHEN and SYDVKM. DNA of the CDR3: TGTGCCAGCAGCCGACATTCCCCCTACGAGCAGTACTTC. This gives the protein CASSRHSPYEQYF.

This rearrangement joins TRBV18 to TRBJ1-3, with D unclear. The V end lost 3 bases, the J end lost 2 bases, and 8 bases lay between the germline ends. The length of the CDR3 is 14 residues. Germline values: CDR1 KGHSH, CDR2 LQKENI. The CDR3 here is CASSPPGAGNTIYF. The CDR3, as DNA: TGTGCCAGCTCACCTCCGGGCGCTGGAAACACCATATATTTT.

This clonotype was observed a few times. This chain joins TRBV7-9 and TRBJ2-7, with 7 positions matching TRBD2. Germline loops: CDR1 SEHNR, CDR2 FQNEAQ (reference sequence). J lost 4 bases, V lost 2 bases, and 11 bases had no gene match. This CDR3 comprises 16 residues. CDR3 sequence: CASSLNSREMVYEQYF. CDR3 sequence (DNA): TGTGCCAGCAGCTTAAACTCGCGGGAGATGGTGTACGAGCAGTACTTC.

The V and J genes are TRBV7-2 and TRBJ2-5; TRBD1 matches at 9 bases. Germline V gives CDR1 SGHTA, CDR2 FQGNSA. The V and J ends lost 1 base and 1 base, in that order; junction bases with no gene match: 4. This CDR3 contains 16 residues. The CDR3 protein is CASSLGATGGQETQYF. CDR3 in DNA: TGTGCCAGCAGCTTAGGAGCGACAGGGGGCCAAGAGACCCAGTACTTC.

This chain links TRBV29-1 with TRBJ2-1, with D perhaps TRBD1 (5 bases). The ends were cut back, 1 base at V and 3 bases at J, with 13 bases in the middle. Germline loops: CDR1 SQVTM, CDR2 ANQGSEA. The length of the CDR3 is 15 residues. The CDR3 DNA follows: TGCAGCGTTGAAGTTGCAGGGTCTTTCTACAATGAGCAGTTCTTC. Translating gives CSVEVAGSFYNEQFF.

The chain couples TRBV11-1 to TRBJ2-1, with a tentative D call TRBD1 (6 bases). V lost 4 bases to trimming and J lost 9 bases, with 13 bases between them. Looked up from germline, CDR1 is SGHAT and CDR2 is FQDESV (reference sequence). The CDR3 has 13 amino acids. CDR3 nucleotides: TGTGCCAGCAGCTCCACAGGGACGGGTGAGCAGTTCTTC. Protein product: CASSSTGTGEQFF.

This clonotype turned up a few times. The chain links TRBV7-3 to TRBJ2-2; perhaps D is TRBD1 or TRBD2 (5 bases each). V lost 4 bases and J 4 bases, leaving 13 bases between the germline ends. Per germline, CDR1 SGHTA and CDR2 FQGTGA. This CDR3 is 15 amino acids long. This chain's CDR3 is CASSSRERGTGELFF. The DNA for the CDR3 is TGTGCCAGCAGCTCACGGGAAAGGGGCACCGGGGAGCTGTTTTTT.

There are a few counts of this clonotype. V is TRBV20-1 and J is TRBJ2-7, with TRBD2 matching 10 bases. Germline V gene lookup returns CDR1 DFQATT and CDR2 SNEGSKA (reference sequence). The CDR3 runs 17 residues. J was trimmed by 6 bases and V by 1 base; bases with no gene match: 15. The CDR3 spells CSARVLAGVPFLTEQYF. The DNA for the CDR3 is TGCAGTGCTAGAGTCCTAGCGGGGGTACCCTTCCTGACCGAGCAGTACTTC.

The V call is TRBV29-1, the J call TRBJ2-4, with D possibly being TRBD1 or TRBD2 (6 bases each). The CDR3 runs to 15 residues. Trimming shortened V by 6 bases and J by 2 bases, and 17 bases separated the two germline ends. Germline V gene data show CDR1 as SQVTM and CDR2 as ANQGSEA. The CDR3 nucleotides are TGCAGCGTAGCAGGGGCCGGAGGGCCCAAAAACATTCAGTACTTC. This sequence encodes CSVAGAGGPKNIQYF.

This clonotype was detected only a few times. V and J are TRBV4-3 and TRBJ2-4; D is possibly TRBD2 (5 bases). CDR3 length: 17 residues. The V and J ends lost 1 base and 3 bases respectively, with 16 bases between them. CDR1 and CDR2 (germline): LGHNA, YSLEER. Here the CDR3 reads CASSQGALSGRKNIQYF. The CDR3 coding sequence is TGCGCCAGCAGCCAAGGCGCCCTAAGCGGTCGCAAAAACATTCAGTACTTC.

The chain joins TRBV7-2 to TRBJ1-2; D remains unclear. The ends were cut back, 1 base at V and 0 bases at J, with 9 bases in the middle. The CDR3 consists of 15 residues. Germline V gene lookup returns CDR1 SGHTA and CDR2 FQGNSA. CDR3 region: CASSLGPDPNYGYTF. The DNA of the CDR3 is TGTGCCAGCAGCTTAGGGCCAGATCCTAACTATGGCTACACCTTC.

This clonotype was seen at least ten times. The V and J genes are TRBV29-1 and TRBJ2-7; the D gene could be TRBD1 or TRBD2 (5 bases each). Germline V gene sequence: CDR1 SQVTM, CDR2 ANQGSEA. The V end lost 6 bases, the J end lost 4 bases, and 10 bases lay between the germline ends. The CDR3 has 11 amino acids. This CDR3 is CSVGTAYEQYF. DNA for the CDR3: TGCAGCGTGGGGACCGCGTACGAGCAGTACTTC.

This clonotype turned up a few times. The V call is TRBV3-1, the J call TRBJ2-4; D possibly corresponds to TRBD2 (6 bases). The germline V gene has CDR1 LGHDT and CDR2 YNNKEL (reference sequence). This CDR3 is built from 16 residues. V was cut by 1 base and J by 0 bases, with 10 bases left in between. This CDR3 reads CASSQVGTLAKNIQYF. The CDR3 region has the DNA TGTGCCAGCAGCCAAGTCGGGACTCTAGCCAAAAACATTCAGTACTTC.

With regard to this clonotype: The junction and the germline gene differ at one end; a read error may be behind it. The chain couples TRBV4-3 to TRBJ2-4; D is unresolved. Germline V lookup: CDR1 LGHNA, CDR2 YSLEER. CDR3 size: 11 residues. CDR3: CASSQENSQYF. CDR3 nucleotides: TGCGCCAGCAGCCAAGAAAACAGTCAGTACTTC.

The table lists this clonotype with a few counts. The gene calls are TRBV6-5 and TRBJ2-2, with 12 bases fitting TRBD2. Germline CDR1 is MNHEY and CDR2 is SVGAGI. CDR3 size: 16 residues. The trim removed 4 bases at V and 4 bases at J, leaving 4 bases unmatched. The CDR3: CASSSLAGGTTGELFF. DNA of the CDR3: TGTGCCAGCAGTTCCCTAGCGGGAGGGACCACCGGGGAGCTGTTTTTT.

This clonotype was seen only a few times. The chain is built from TRBV7-9 and TRBJ2-3, with 10 bases that match TRBD2. The CDR3 consists of 15 residues. CDR1 is SEHNR and CDR2 is FQNEAQ in the germline V gene (reference sequence). The V and J ends lost 5 bases and 2 bases, in that order; junction bases with no gene match: 4. As DNA, the CDR3 is TGTGCCAGCAGCCGCGGGACTAGCGACACAGATACGCAGTATTTT. It yields the protein CASSRGTSDTDTQYF.

This clonotype has a count of ten or more. The chain uses TRBV12-3 or TRBV12-4 and TRBJ2-3; unclear D gene. V dropped 3 bases and J dropped 2 bases, with 6 bases sitting between them. The CDR3 totals 13 residues. CDR3 in DNA: TGTGCCAGCAGTTTGGCTGACACAGATACGCAGTATTTT. Its protein product is CASSLADTDTQYF.

The CDR3 spells CATSRVADYNSPLHF. CDR3 nucleotides: TGTGCCACCAGCAGAGTTGCGGATTATAATTCACCCCTCCACTTT. The chain uses TRBV15 and TRBJ1-6; unclear D gene. The CDR3 has 15 residues. Trimming shortened V by 1 base and J by 4 bases, and 8 bases separated the two germline ends. CDR1 and CDR2 (germline): LNHNV, YYDKDF (reference sequence).

V usage is TRBV4-3 and J usage is TRBJ1-1; TRBD1 is a possible D gene (6 bases). The length of the CDR3 is 18 residues. Trimming cost V 0 bases and J 6 bases, with 23 bases left between them. CDR1 and CDR2 (germline): LGHNA, YSLEER. In nucleotides, the CDR3 is TGCGCCAGCAGCCAAGATGCTGTCCGGGGGCAATATACCGCTGAAGCTTTCTTT. It translates to CASSQDAVRGQYTAEAFF.

This clonotype was counted a few times. The V gene is TRBV20-1, the J gene TRBJ1-5, with D possibly being TRBD1 (5 bases). The CDR3 contains 17 residues. With 2 bases removed from V and 3 bases from J, the gap between germline ends came to 20 bases. Germline loops: CDR1 DFQATT, CDR2 SNEGSKA (reference sequence). The chain's CDR3 is CSARTTGTATLNQPQHF. CDR3 sequence (DNA): TGCAGTGCTAGAACCACCGGGACCGCTACTCTCAATCAGCCCCAGCATTTT.

The genes are TRBV20-1 and TRBJ1-4; D is uncertain. This CDR3 has 12 residues. The V end was cut by 3 bases, the J end by 8 bases, with 10 bases between. Germline V gene sequence: CDR1 DFQATT, CDR2 SNEGSKA (reference sequence). The CDR3 coding sequence is TGCAGTGCTAGGGGGTTGAGCGAAAAACTGTTTTTT. Translation gives CSARGLSEKLFF.

The chain couples TRBV18 to TRBJ1-1, with 7 bases that match TRBD1. Trimming at V came to 1 base and at J to 5 bases, leaving 4 bases not matched to a gene. Looked up from germline, CDR1 is KGHSH and CDR2 is LQKENI. The CDR3 is 14 amino acids. CDR3 sequence (DNA): TGTGCCAGCTCACCACAGGGGGCGCAGACTGAAGCTTTCTTT. This gives the protein CASSPQGAQTEAFF.

This clonotype was detected a few times. The chain joins TRBV27 to TRBJ1-5; 8 nucleotides match TRBD1. Germline lookup yields CDR1 MNHEY and CDR2 SMNVEV (reference sequence). The CDR3 spans 14 residues. V dropped 5 bases and J dropped 7; count of bases not matched to a gene: 7. This CDR3 is CASSTRGPGQPQHF. The CDR3 DNA sequence: TGTGCCAGCAGTACCAGGGGGCCGGGGCAGCCCCAGCATTTT.

This clonotype was found a few times. This chain uses TRBV4-3 with TRBJ2-5; D is possibly TRBD2 (5 bases). Trimming removed 1 base at V and 2 bases at J, with 11 bases between. This CDR3 has 15 amino acids. Germline V lookup: CDR1 LGHNA, CDR2 YSLEER. CDR3 region: CASSQVLGRQETQYF. The CDR3 DNA follows: TGCGCCAGCAGCCAAGTACTAGGAAGGCAAGAGACCCAGTACTTC.

The chain joins TRBV25-1 to TRBJ1-1; D perhaps matches TRBD1 (5 bases). Trimming pared 8 bases from V and 1 base from J, leaving 11 bases between. CDR3 length: 13 residues. Germline assignment: CDR1 MGHDK and CDR2 SYGVNS. This CDR3 is CASEERGNTEAFF. DNA for the CDR3: TGTGCCAGCGAAGAGAGGGGGAACACTGAAGCTTTCTTT.

In its sample, this clonotype was seen a few times. The chain couples TRBV18 to TRBJ1-2; D is unresolved. From germline, CDR1 is KGHSH and CDR2 LQKENI. The CDR3 sequence is 15 residues long. The V and J ends lost 2 bases and 0 bases respectively, with 10 bases between them. The CDR3 DNA sequence: TGTGCCAGCTCACCATTCGACGTGGCTAACTATGGCTACACCTTC. Protein sequence: CASSPFDVANYGYTF.